This record looks at one T cell receptor beta chain sequence and its context. This CDR3 region has 13 residues. Germline CDR1 SGHTA, CDR2 FQGNSA. Trimming left V 1 base short and J 8 bases short, with 11 bases between. This record comes from a study of blood T cell repertoires in COVID-19. Measured with immunoSEQ multiplex PCR; TCRdb has only the in-frame clones, and not every one. The repertoire has hundreds of thousands of clones, about 90% of them found once; the top ten carry over 0.2%. V gene TRBV7-2 combines with J gene TRBJ1-1; D is uncertain. The receptor was isolated from a woman in her late teens or twenties with acute or convalescent COVID-19. The source material was peripheral blood. CDR3 nucleotide sequence: TGTGCCAGCAGCTTAGGTCTGCGGCTAGAAGCTTTCTTT. Amino acid sequence: CASSLGLRLEAFF.